The TCR beta chain described here comes from a study of graft-versus-host responses after intestinal transplantation. Study-level background: In this cohort, recipients had multivisceral, liver-intestinal, or isolated intestinal transplants.

Notes on this clone: Antigen unknown.

Whole-study findings and limits: GvH clones detected in recipient marrow included some appearing first in ileum or blood. An association linked early post-transplant HvG declines with peak circulating GvH clone levels.

Generated by immunoSEQ multiplex PCR, the TCRdb table keeps only in-frame clones and is missing some. The data hold roughly 90,000 clones, with about 89% observed a single time. The source is a human donor who received an intestinal transplant. The sample consisted of unstimulated CD8+ T cells sorted from spleen or lymph node cells, taken before intestinal transplant.

In DNA form, the CDR3 reads TGTGCCAGCAGCGTAAGCGGGGCTAGCTCCTACAATGAGCAGTTCTTC. Its translation is CASSVSGASSYNEQFF. The chain couples TRBV7-3 to TRBJ2-1; TRBD2 aligns across 7 bases. The CDR3 loop spans 16 amino acids. The trim removed 5 bases at V and 0 bases at J, leaving 7 bases unmatched. Germline values: CDR1 SGHTA, CDR2 FQGTGA.